This T cell receptor beta chain comes out of a study of early T cells in non-severe SARS-CoV-2 infection. The sample holds many counts of this clonotype. MiXCR, run by TCRdb on the 5' RACE reads, gives a single entry per CDR3 protein. The sample holds tens of thousands of distinct CDR3 sequences, 10% to 13% seen once. Trimming took off 2 bases at V and 2 bases at J, with 13 bases between the two ends. The germline V gene has CDR1 DFQATT and CDR2 SNEGSKA (reference sequence). CDR3 length equals 14 residues. Sequenced: whole blood. This chain links TRBV20-1 with TRBJ2-7, with D hard to call. This TCR derives from an adult who was a healthcare worker with PCR-confirmed SARS-CoV-2 infection or an uninfected control (not recorded which). Here the CDR3 DNA reads TGCAGTGCTAGACCGCCCGGTGGACCCTACGAGCAGTACTTC. It codes for CSARPPGGPYEQYF.